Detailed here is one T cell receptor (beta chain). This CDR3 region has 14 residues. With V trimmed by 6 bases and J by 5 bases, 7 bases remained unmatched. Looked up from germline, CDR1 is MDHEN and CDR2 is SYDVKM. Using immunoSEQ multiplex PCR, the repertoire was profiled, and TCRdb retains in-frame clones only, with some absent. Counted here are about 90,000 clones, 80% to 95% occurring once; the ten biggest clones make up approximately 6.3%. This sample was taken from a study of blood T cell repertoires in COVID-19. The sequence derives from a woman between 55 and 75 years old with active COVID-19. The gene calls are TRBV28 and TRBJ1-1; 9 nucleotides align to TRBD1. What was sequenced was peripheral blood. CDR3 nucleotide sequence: TGTGCCAGCAGCGCCGGGACAGGGAAAACTGAAGCTTTCTTT. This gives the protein CASSAGTGKTEAFF.